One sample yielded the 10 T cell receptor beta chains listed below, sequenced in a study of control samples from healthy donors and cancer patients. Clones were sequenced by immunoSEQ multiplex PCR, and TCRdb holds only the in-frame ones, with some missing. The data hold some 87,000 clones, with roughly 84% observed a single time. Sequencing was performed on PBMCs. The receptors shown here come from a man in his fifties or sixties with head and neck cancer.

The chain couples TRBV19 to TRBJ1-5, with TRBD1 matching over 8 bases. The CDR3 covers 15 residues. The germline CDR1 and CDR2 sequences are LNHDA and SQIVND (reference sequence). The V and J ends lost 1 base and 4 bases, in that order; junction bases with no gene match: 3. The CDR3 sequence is CASSIGNRGNQPQHF. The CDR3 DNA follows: TGTGCCAGTAGTATAGGCAACAGGGGGAATCAGCCCCAGCATTTT.

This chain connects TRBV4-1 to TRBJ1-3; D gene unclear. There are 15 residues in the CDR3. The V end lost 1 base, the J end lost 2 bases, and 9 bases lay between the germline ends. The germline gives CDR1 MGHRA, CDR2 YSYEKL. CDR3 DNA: TGCGCCAGCAGCCAAGGGGGTAGGCCTGGAAACACCATATATTTT. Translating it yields CASSQGGRPGNTIYF.

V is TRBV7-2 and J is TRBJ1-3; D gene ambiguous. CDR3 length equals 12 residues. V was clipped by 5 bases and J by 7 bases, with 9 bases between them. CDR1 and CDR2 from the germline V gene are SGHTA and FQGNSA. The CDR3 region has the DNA TGTGCCAGCAGCCCGTCTCCGAACACCATATATTTT. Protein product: CASSPSPNTIYF.

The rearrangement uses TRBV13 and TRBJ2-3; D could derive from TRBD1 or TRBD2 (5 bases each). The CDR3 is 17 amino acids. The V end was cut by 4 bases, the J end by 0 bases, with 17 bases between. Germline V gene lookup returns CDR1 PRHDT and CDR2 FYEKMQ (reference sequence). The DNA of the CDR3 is TGTGCCAGCAGCTGGAAGTTAGGGGAGAGTAGCACAGATACGCAGTATTTT. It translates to CASSWKLGESSTDTQYF. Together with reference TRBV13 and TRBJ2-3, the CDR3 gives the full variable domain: AAGVIQSPRHLIKEKRETATLKCYPIPRHDTVYWYQQGPGQDPQFLISFYEKMQSDKGSIPDRFSAQQFSDYHSELNMSSLELGDSALYFCASSWKLGESSTDTQYFGPGTRLTVL.

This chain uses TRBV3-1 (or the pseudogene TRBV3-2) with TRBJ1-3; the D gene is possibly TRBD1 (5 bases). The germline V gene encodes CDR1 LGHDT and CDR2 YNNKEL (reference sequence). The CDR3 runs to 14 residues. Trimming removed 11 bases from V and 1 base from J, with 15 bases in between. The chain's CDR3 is CACSGTVSGNTIYF. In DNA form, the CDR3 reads TGTGCCTGTTCCGGGACGGTGTCTGGAAACACCATATATTTT.

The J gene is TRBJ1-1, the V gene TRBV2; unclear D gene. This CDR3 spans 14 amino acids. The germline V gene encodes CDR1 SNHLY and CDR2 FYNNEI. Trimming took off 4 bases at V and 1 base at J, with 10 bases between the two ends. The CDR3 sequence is CASSGAAGNTEAFF. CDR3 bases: TGTGCCAGCAGTGGCGCTGCAGGGAACACTGAAGCTTTCTTT.

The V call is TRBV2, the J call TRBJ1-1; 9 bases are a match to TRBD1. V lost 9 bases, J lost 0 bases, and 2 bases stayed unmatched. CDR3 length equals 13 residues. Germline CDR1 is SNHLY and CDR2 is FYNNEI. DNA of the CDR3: TGTGCCAGTTACAGGGGGCTGAACACTGAAGCTTTCTTT. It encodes CASYRGLNTEAFF.

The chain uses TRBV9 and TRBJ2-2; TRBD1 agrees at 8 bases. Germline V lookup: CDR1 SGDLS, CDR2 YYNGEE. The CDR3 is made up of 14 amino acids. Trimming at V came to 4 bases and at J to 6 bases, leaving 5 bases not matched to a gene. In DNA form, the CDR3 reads TGTGCCAGCAGCCCCGGACAGGGTGCCGGGGAGCTGTTTTTT. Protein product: CASSPGQGAGELFF.

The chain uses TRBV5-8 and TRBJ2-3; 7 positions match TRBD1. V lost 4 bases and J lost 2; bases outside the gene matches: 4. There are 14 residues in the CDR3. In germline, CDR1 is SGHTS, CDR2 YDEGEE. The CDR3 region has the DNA TGTGCCAGCAGCCGGGACAGAAACACAGATACGCAGTATTTT. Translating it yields CASSRDRNTDTQYF.

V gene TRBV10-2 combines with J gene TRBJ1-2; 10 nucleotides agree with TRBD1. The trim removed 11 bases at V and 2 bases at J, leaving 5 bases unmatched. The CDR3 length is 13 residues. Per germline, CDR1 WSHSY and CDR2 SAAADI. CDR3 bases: TGCGCCGGAACGACAGGGGGCAACTATGGCTACACCTTC. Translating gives CAGTTGGNYGYTF.